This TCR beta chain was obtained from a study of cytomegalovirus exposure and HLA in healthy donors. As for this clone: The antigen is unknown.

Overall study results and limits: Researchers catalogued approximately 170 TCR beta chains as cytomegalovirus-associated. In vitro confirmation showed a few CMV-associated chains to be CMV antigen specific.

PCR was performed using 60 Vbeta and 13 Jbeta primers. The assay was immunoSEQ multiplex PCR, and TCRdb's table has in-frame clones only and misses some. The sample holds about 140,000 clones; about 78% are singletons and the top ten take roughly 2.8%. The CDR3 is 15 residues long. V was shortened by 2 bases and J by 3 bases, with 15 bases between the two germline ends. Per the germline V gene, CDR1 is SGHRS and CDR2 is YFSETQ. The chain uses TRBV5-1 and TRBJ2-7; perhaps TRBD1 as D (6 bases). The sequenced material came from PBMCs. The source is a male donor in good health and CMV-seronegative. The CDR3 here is CASSLRAGVVYEQYF. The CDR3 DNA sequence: TGCGCCAGCAGCTTAAGGGCAGGGGTGGTCTACGAGCAGTACTTC.